What follows are 26 T cell receptor beta chains derived from one specimen sequenced in a study of blood T cell repertoires in COVID-19. The protocol was immunoSEQ multiplex PCR, while the TCRdb copy is restricted to in-frame clones and leaves out a portion. The data hold a few hundred thousand clones, with about nine tenths observed a single time. Sequences were obtained from peripheral blood. All receptors come from a woman between 25 and 40 years old who had recovered from COVID-19.

V is TRBV27 and J is TRBJ2-1, with 7 bases that match TRBD2. V gave up 1 base and J gave up 5 bases; unmatched junction bases: 5. Germline V gene sequence: CDR1 MNHEY, CDR2 SMNVEV (reference sequence). The CDR3 loop spans 15 amino acids. The CDR3 DNA is TGTGCCAGCAGTTTATGGGGAGCGGGGCACAATGAGCAGTTCTTC. The encoded protein is CASSLWGAGHNEQFF.

This clone has just one count. J is TRBJ2-7 and V is TRBV4-3; no definite D call. Germline V lookup: CDR1 LGHNA, CDR2 YSLEER. The germline V and J ends were trimmed by 1 base and 3 bases, with 7 bases remaining between them. This CDR3 spans 13 amino acids. CDR3 bases: TGCGCCAGCAGCCAAGGGGCCGGCTACGAGCAGTACTTC. Its protein is CASSQGAGYEQYF.

This rearrangement joins TRBV5-1 to TRBJ2-3, with D maybe TRBD1 (5 bases). Looked up from germline, CDR1 is SGHRS and CDR2 is YFSETQ. The CDR3 consists of 12 residues. Deletions cut 6 bases from V and 4 bases from J, with 9 bases between. The CDR3 sequence is CASTLGADTQYF. The CDR3 DNA is TGCGCCAGCACCCTAGGGGCAGATACGCAGTATTTT.

The V gene is TRBV27, the J gene TRBJ1-6, with 8 bases identical to TRBD1. The CDR3 runs to 16 residues. Germline loops: CDR1 MNHEY, CDR2 SMNVEV (reference sequence). The ends lost 4 bases at V and 3 bases at J; junction bases unmatched: 5. CDR3 in amino acids: CASSSRTGIYNSPLHF. CDR3 DNA sequence: TGTGCCAGCAGTTCCCGGACAGGGATCTATAATTCACCCCTCCACTTT.

The chain links TRBV19 to TRBJ1-5; TRBD1 aligns across 7 bases. The ends lost 7 bases at V and 0 bases at J; junction bases unmatched: 9. The germline gives CDR1 LNHDA, CDR2 SQIVND (reference sequence). The CDR3 totals 16 residues. The CDR3 protein is CASTPWQGGSNQPQHF. The CDR3 bases are TGTGCCAGTACCCCATGGCAGGGGGGTAGCAATCAGCCCCAGCATTTT. The full variable domain, with the rest looked up from reference TRBV19 and TRBJ1-5, is DGGITQSPKYLFRKEGQNVTLSCEQNLNHDAMYWYRQDPGQGLRLIYYSQIVNDFQKGDIAEGYSVSREKKESFPLTVTSAQKNPTAFYLCASTPWQGGSNQPQHFGDGTRLSIL.

The rearrangement uses TRBV28 and TRBJ2-2, with D perhaps matching TRBD1 (7 bases). Trimming shortened V by 4 bases and J by 0 bases, and 15 bases separated the two germline ends. This CDR3 has 17 amino acids. Germline-derived CDR1 and CDR2 are MDHEN and SYDVKM. The CDR3 DNA is TGTGCCAGCAGTTCATGGCGGGGACAGCCGAACACCGGGGAGCTGTTTTTT. Its translation: CASSSWRGQPNTGELFF.

The chain employs TRBV18 and TRBJ1-3, with 8 bases that match TRBD1. In germline, CDR1 is KGHSH, CDR2 LQKENI. V shed 1 base and J 3 bases; nucleotides not matched to a gene: 5. This CDR3 has 16 residues. This CDR3 is CASSPRSTGVGNTIYF. DNA for the CDR3: TGTGCCAGCTCACCACGGTCGACAGGGGTTGGAAACACCATATATTTT.

This rearrangement joins TRBV9 to TRBJ2-5; TRBD1 matches at 8 bases. Germline V gene data show CDR1 as SGDLS and CDR2 as YYNGEE. CDR3 size: 14 residues. V shed 0 bases, J shed 4 bases, and the junction held 2 bases outside the gene matches. The CDR3 region has the DNA TGTGCCAGCAGCGTAGGGACAGGGATAGAGACCCAGTACTTC. The encoded protein is CASSVGTGIETQYF.

This sequence joins TRBV2 and TRBJ2-1, with 11 bases identical to TRBD2. V dropped 2 bases and J dropped 6; count of bases not matched to a gene: 9. Per the germline V gene, CDR1 is SNHLY and CDR2 is FYNNEI. The CDR3 is 17 amino acids. The CDR3 protein is CASSEFSGTSGLNEQFF. The CDR3 bases are TGTGCCAGCAGTGAATTTTCCGGGACTAGCGGTCTCAATGAGCAGTTCTTC.

The chain carries TRBV6-5 and TRBJ1-1; TRBD1 is a possible D gene (6 bases). This CDR3 has 14 amino acids. Looked up from germline, CDR1 is MNHEY and CDR2 is SVGAGI. With 7 bases removed from V and 3 bases from J, the gap between germline ends came to 15 bases. The CDR3 spells CASKRGGLDTEAFF. The CDR3 nucleotides are TGTGCCAGCAAGCGAGGGGGTCTTGACACTGAAGCTTTCTTT.

The V call is TRBV29-1, the J call TRBJ2-3; 12 bases are a match to TRBD1. CDR1 is SQVTM and CDR2 is ANQGSEA in the germline V gene. This CDR3 spans 13 amino acids. Trimming took 7 bases from V and 4 from J; bases not matched to a gene: 3. The CDR3 region is CSGGTGGADTQYF. The CDR3, as DNA: TGCAGCGGGGGGACAGGGGGCGCAGATACGCAGTATTTT.

The V and J genes are TRBV7-9 and TRBJ2-7, with TRBD1 matching over 7 bases. The CDR3 has 14 residues. Germline CDR1 SEHNR, CDR2 FQNEAQ (reference sequence). J gave up 3 bases and V 5 bases, and 7 bases lay outside the gene matches. CDR3 sequence: CASSPRDSNYEQYF. The CDR3 nucleotides are TGTGCCAGCAGCCCTCGGGACAGCAACTACGAGCAGTACTTC. Using reference TRBV7-9 and TRBJ2-7 for the parts outside the CDR3, the full variable domain is DTGVSQNPRHKITKRGQNVTFRCDPISEHNRLYWYRQTLGQGPEFLTYFQNEAQLEKSRLLSDRFSAERPKGSFSTLEIQRTEQGDSAMYLCASSPRDSNYEQYFGPGTRLTVT.

The chain combines TRBV2 with TRBJ2-2; 7 positions match TRBD1. V lost 4 bases to trimming and J lost 6 bases; unmatched junction nucleotides: 5. Germline CDR1 reads SNHLY; CDR2 reads FYNNEI. The CDR3 loop spans 14 amino acids. CDR3 loop: CASSGQGSPGELFF. The CDR3 DNA is TGTGCCAGCAGTGGACAGGGCTCTCCCGGGGAGCTGTTTTTT. The full variable domain, completed using reference TRBV2 and TRBJ2-2, is EPEVTQTPSHQVTQMGQEVILRCVPISNHLYFYWYRQILGQKVEFLVSFYNNEISEKSEIFDDQFSVERPDGSNFTLKIRSTKLEDSAMYFCASSGQGSPGELFFGEGSRLTVL.

The chain is built from TRBV9 and TRBJ1-4; 12 nucleotides agree with TRBD1. CDR3 length equals 17 residues. CDR1 is SGDLS and CDR2 is YYNGEE in the germline V gene. The J segment lost 6 bases and the V segment lost 2 bases, leaving 8 bases of the junction unmatched. CDR3 protein: CASSVGTGGVLDEKLFF. CDR3 nucleotides: TGTGCCAGCAGCGTTGGGACAGGGGGCGTTTTGGATGAAAAACTGTTTTTT.

This sequence joins TRBV21-1 and TRBJ1-1; TRBD1, the table's D call, was not compared with the DNA. TRBV21-1 is a pseudogene segment. CDR3 length: 15 amino acids. As DNA, the CDR3 is TGTGCCAGCAGCATTCGGACAGGGCTGAACACTGAAGCTTTCTTT. The encoded protein is CASSIRTGLNTEAFF.

The V and J genes are TRBV5-1 and TRBJ2-2; a possible D gene is TRBD2 (6 bases). V lost 4 bases to trimming and J lost 1 base, with 14 bases between them. The germline V gene encodes CDR1 SGHRS and CDR2 YFSETQ. The CDR3 is made up of 16 amino acids. The CDR3 is CASSELEGRNTGELFF. CDR3 DNA: TGCGCCAGCAGCGAACTGGAGGGGAGGAACACCGGGGAGCTGTTTTTT.

This chain connects TRBV5-5 to TRBJ1-2; unclear D gene. CDR3 length: 13 residues. Germline loops: CDR1 SGHKS, CDR2 YYEKEE (reference sequence). The ends were cut back, 7 bases at V and 4 bases at J, with 14 bases in the middle. CDR3 bases: TGTGCCAGCCGGGAATCTGTTGTCTATGGCTACACCTTC. Amino acid sequence: CASRESVVYGYTF.

V gene TRBV15 combines with J gene TRBJ1-2; 7 bases align to TRBD1. The CDR3 is 16 amino acids. Germline V gene sequence: CDR1 LNHNV, CDR2 YYDKDF (reference sequence). V dropped 0 bases and J dropped 4; count of bases not matched to a gene: 8. Here the CDR3 reads CATSREPRDRLYGYTF. For the CDR3, the DNA is TGTGCCACCAGCAGAGAACCACGGGACAGACTCTATGGCTACACCTTC.

The rearrangement joins TRBV5-1 to TRBJ1-2; 7 bases are shared with TRBD1. The CDR3 is 14 residues long. The J segment lost 6 bases and the V segment lost 0 bases, leaving 5 bases of the junction unmatched. Germline assignment: CDR1 SGHRS and CDR2 YFSETQ. This chain's CDR3 is CASSLAQGEDGYTF. The CDR3, as DNA: TGCGCCAGCAGCTTGGCTCAGGGGGAGGATGGCTACACCTTC.

The gene calls are TRBV5-1 and TRBJ2-7; 9 bases are shared with TRBD1. V trimming: 4 bases; J trimming: 2 bases; junction bases outside the gene matches: 4. Germline V gene lookup returns CDR1 SGHRS and CDR2 YFSETQ. The CDR3 runs to 14 residues. Written as DNA, the CDR3 is TGCGCCAGCAGCAGACAGGGGGAGCCCTACGAGCAGTACTTC. Translation: CASSRQGEPYEQYF.

V usage is TRBV2 and J usage is TRBJ2-1, with D perhaps matching TRBD2 (6 bases). The CDR3 is 15 amino acids. V was pared by 5 bases and J by 0 bases, with 11 bases between. In germline, CDR1 is SNHLY, CDR2 FYNNEI. In DNA form, the CDR3 reads TGTGCCAGCAGTCCCGACGGGAGCTCCTACAATGAGCAGTTCTTC. This translates into CASSPDGSSYNEQFF.

The V and J genes are TRBV15 and TRBJ1-2; D ambiguous. Germline V gene data show CDR1 as LNHNV and CDR2 as YYDKDF (reference sequence). Trimming removed 0 bases at V and 5 bases at J, with 10 bases between. The CDR3 has 14 residues. This CDR3 is CATSRDRLLYGYTF. The CDR3 region has the DNA TGTGCCACCAGCAGAGATCGACTGTTATATGGCTACACCTTC.

The chain employs TRBV9 and TRBJ1-2; 10 positions agree with TRBD1. In germline, CDR1 is SGDLS, CDR2 YYNGEE. J was trimmed by 8 bases and V by 3 bases; bases with no gene match: 10. This CDR3 is 15 amino acids long. CDR3 region: CASSGARDRGTGYTF. In DNA form, the CDR3 reads TGTGCCAGCAGCGGAGCCCGGGACAGGGGCACCGGCTACACCTTC.

This clone was counted only a few times. The chain employs TRBV10-2 and TRBJ2-7; no clear D gene. The CDR3 has 15 residues. CDR1 WSHSY and CDR2 SAAADI come from the germline V gene. Trimming removed 4 bases from V and 0 bases from J, with 13 bases in between. CDR3 in DNA: TGCGCCAGCAGTGGGGCCCGTACGAGCTCCTACGAGCAGTACTTC. Its protein product is CASSGARTSSYEQYF.

The chain joins TRBV19 to TRBJ2-7; TRBD1 might be the D (6 bases). Germline V gene data show CDR1 as LNHDA and CDR2 as SQIVND (reference sequence). CDR3 length: 13 amino acids. The V gene lost 4 bases and the J gene lost 12 bases, with 19 bases spanning the gap. The CDR3 coding sequence is TGTGCCAGTAGTACCGGGCCGACAGGAGATCCGTACTTC. It yields the protein CASSTGPTGDPYF.

The rearrangement links TRBV11-3 to TRBJ2-2; possibly TRBD2 for D (6 bases). Germline CDR1 is SGHNT and CDR2 is YENEEA. The V and J ends lost 5 bases and 5 bases respectively, with 12 bases between them. This CDR3 region has 14 residues. The CDR3 DNA reads as TGTGCCAGCAGCGGGACCGCGGGGACCGGGGAGCTGTTTTTT. This gives the protein CASSGTAGTGELFF.